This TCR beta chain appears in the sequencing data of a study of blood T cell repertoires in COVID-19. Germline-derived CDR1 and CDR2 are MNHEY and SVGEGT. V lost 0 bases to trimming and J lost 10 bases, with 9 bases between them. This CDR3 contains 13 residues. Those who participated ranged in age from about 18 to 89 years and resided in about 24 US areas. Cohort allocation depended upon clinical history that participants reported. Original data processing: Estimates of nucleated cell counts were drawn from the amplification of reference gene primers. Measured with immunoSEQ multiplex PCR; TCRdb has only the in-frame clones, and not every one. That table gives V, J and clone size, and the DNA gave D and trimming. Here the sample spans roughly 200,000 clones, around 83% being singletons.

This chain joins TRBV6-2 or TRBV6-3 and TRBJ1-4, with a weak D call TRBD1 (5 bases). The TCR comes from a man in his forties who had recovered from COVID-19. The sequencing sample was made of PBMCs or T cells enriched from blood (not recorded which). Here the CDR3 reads CASSYSGGGKLFF. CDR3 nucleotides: TGTGCCAGCAGTTACTCTGGGGGGGGAAAACTGTTTTTT.